This entry lists 17 T cell receptor beta chains sequenced from one sample in a study of Tregs in tolerant kidney transplant recipients. Generated by immunoSEQ multiplex PCR, the TCRdb table keeps only in-frame clones and is missing some. This sample carries more than 30,000 clones, about four fifths of them seen once, and the ten largest clones take 2% to 2.5%. Their antigens remain unidentified. Sequences were obtained from Tregs from blood cultured with allogeneic cells. The receptors stem from a human donor in good health.

By sample fraction, this clone is medium-sized (0.01 to 0.1%). This chain joins TRBV7-9 and TRBJ2-1; D remains unclear. Germline values: CDR1 SEHNR, CDR2 FQNEAQ (reference sequence). This CDR3 region has 11 residues. V was clipped by 5 bases and J by 8 bases, with 7 bases between them. Here the CDR3 reads CASSPQDEQFF. The CDR3, as DNA: TGTGCCAGCAGCCCCCAGGATGAGCAGTTCTTC.

Only one count was recorded for this clone. This chain connects TRBV7-9 to TRBJ2-1, with a possible D match to TRBD2 (5 bases). Trimming took off 0 bases at V and 2 bases at J, with 5 bases between the two ends. The germline CDR1 and CDR2 sequences are SEHNR and FQNEAQ (reference sequence). CDR3 size: 14 residues. The CDR3 nucleotides are TGTGCCAGCAGCTTAGCGGGAGCCTACAATGAGCAGTTCTTC. It yields the protein CASSLAGAYNEQFF.

This clone occurred a few times. V gene TRBV5-6 combines with J gene TRBJ2-7, with D maybe TRBD1 (5 bases). Germline CDR1 SGHDT, CDR2 YYEEEE. V was clipped by 6 bases and J by 0 bases, with 22 bases between them. The CDR3 has 17 residues. The CDR3 sequence: CASNQAYRFQTSYEQYF. The DNA for the CDR3 is TGTGCCAGCAACCAAGCCTACAGGTTTCAGACCTCCTACGAGCAGTACTTC.

The V gene is TRBV29-1, the J gene TRBJ2-5; a possible D gene is TRBD2 (5 bases). V lost 1 base and J 4 bases, leaving 13 bases between the germline ends. CDR3 length equals 14 residues. Germline V CDR1 and CDR2: SQVTM, ANQGSEA. CDR3 protein: CSVEVGVGGETQYF. In nucleotides, the CDR3 is TGCAGCGTTGAAGTGGGCGTAGGAGGAGAGACCCAGTACTTC.

V is TRBV10-2 and J is TRBJ2-5; D remains ambiguous. V shed 6 bases and J shed 1 base, with 9 bases lying between them. The CDR3 is made up of 13 amino acids. Germline V CDR1 and CDR2: WSHSY, SAAADI. CDR3 protein: CASRLGPQETQYF. DNA for the CDR3: TGCGCCAGCAGGCTAGGGCCCCAAGAGACCCAGTACTTC.

A single count supports this clone. The V call is TRBV7-3, the J call TRBJ2-1; 9 bases agree with TRBD2. J gave up 9 bases and V 4 bases, and 13 bases lay outside the gene matches. CDR3 length equals 16 residues. CDR1 is SGHTA, CDR2 FQGTGA, per germline. The CDR3, as DNA: TGTGCCAGCAGCTCACCAATGCGGGAGGGCCAGGGTGAGCAGTTCTTC. Its translation: CASSSPMREGQGEQFF.

This clone was seen only once. V gene TRBV11-3 combines with J gene TRBJ2-3, with 10 positions matching TRBD2. This CDR3 spans 16 amino acids. CDR1 SGHNT and CDR2 YENEEA come from the germline V gene. V shed 1 base, J shed 0 bases, and the junction held 1 base outside the gene matches. CDR3 sequence: CASSLGTSGSTDTQYF. The CDR3 DNA reads as TGTGCCAGCAGCTTAGGGACTAGCGGAAGCACAGATACGCAGTATTTT.

The chain has TRBV7-2 and TRBJ1-5, with a tentative D call TRBD1 (5 bases). Per the germline V gene, CDR1 is SGHTA and CDR2 is FQGNSA. V lost 1 base and J 2 bases, leaving 12 bases between the germline ends. The CDR3 runs 16 residues. CDR3 nucleotides: TGTGCCAGCAGCTTAGTTGGGGGGAATGGCAATCAGCCCCAGCATTTT. It codes for CASSLVGGNGNQPQHF.

This chain connects TRBV18 to TRBJ1-1; a weak D match, TRBD1 (6 bases). From germline, CDR1 is KGHSH and CDR2 LQKENI. Trimming took 3 bases from V and 3 from J, leaving 17 bases between them. The CDR3 length is 16 residues. The CDR3 DNA follows: TGTGCCAGCTCACCCCTCCCCGGGACACAAGACACTGAAGCTTTCTTT. It encodes CASSPLPGTQDTEAFF.

The chain combines TRBV5-5 with TRBJ2-2; D unclear. The CDR3 is 11 amino acids. Per the germline V gene, CDR1 is SGHKS and CDR2 is YYEKEE (reference sequence). V lost 4 bases and J 4 bases, leaving 2 bases between the germline ends. The CDR3 DNA reads as TGTGCCAGCAGCGGCACCGGGGAGCTGTTTTTT. It specifies CASSGTGELFF.

The J gene is TRBJ1-1, the V gene TRBV15, with D unresolved. Germline V gene sequence: CDR1 LNHNV, CDR2 YYDKDF (reference sequence). The CDR3 extends over 14 amino acids. V lost 0 bases and J lost 4, with 9 bases in between. The CDR3 here is CATSRDDFGTEAFF. The DNA of the CDR3 is TGTGCCACCAGCAGAGATGATTTCGGCACTGAAGCTTTCTTT.

The chain employs TRBV12-5 and TRBJ1-1; perhaps TRBD1 as D (5 bases). The CDR3 sequence is 13 residues long. V was clipped by 3 bases and J by 6 bases, with 11 bases between them. Per the germline V gene, CDR1 is LGHNT and CDR2 is FRNRAP. In nucleotides, the CDR3 is TGTGCTAGTGGTTTAGGGGTTGGGGCTGAAGCTTTCTTT. This sequence encodes CASGLGVGAEAFF.

The V and J genes are TRBV5-1 and TRBJ2-1; no definite D call. Germline V gene lookup returns CDR1 SGHRS and CDR2 YFSETQ. The CDR3 is 13 amino acids. Trimming stripped 0 bases from V and 6 bases from J, with 7 bases between. The CDR3 sequence is CASSLAVINEQFF. CDR3 nucleotides: TGCGCCAGCAGCTTGGCGGTAATCAATGAGCAGTTCTTC. The full variable domain, with the rest looked up from reference TRBV5-1 and TRBJ2-1, is KAGVTQTPRYLIKTRGQQVTLSCSPISGHRSVSWYQQTPGQGLQFLFEYFSETQRNKGNFPGRFSGRQFSNSRSEMNVSTLELGDSALYLCASSLAVINEQFFGPGTRLTVL.

This chain's CDR3 is CAWSRDSGATEQFF. Here the CDR3 DNA reads TGTGCCTGGAGCCGGGACTCAGGGGCCACTGAGCAGTTCTTC. The rearrangement uses TRBV30 and TRBJ2-1, with D possibly being TRBD1 or TRBD2 (6 bases each). In germline, CDR1 is GTSNPN, CDR2 SVGIG (reference sequence). Trimming shortened V by 3 bases and J by 9 bases, and 18 bases separated the two germline ends. CDR3 size: 14 residues.

This rearrangement joins TRBV11-3 to TRBJ2-7; D is unresolved. CDR3 length: 12 residues. The germline V gene has CDR1 SGHNT and CDR2 YENEEA. V was shortened by 5 bases and J by 6 bases, with 11 bases between the two germline ends. The CDR3, as DNA: TGTGCCAGCAGCCCACGACCGGGCGAGCAGTACTTC. It is translated as CASSPRPGEQYF.

In its sample, this clone was seen once. The rearrangement uses TRBV19 and TRBJ1-5; D is ambiguous. The CDR3 runs to 17 residues. Germline loops: CDR1 LNHDA, CDR2 SQIVND (reference sequence). Between the trimmed V and J ends, which lost 6 bases and 0 bases, there was a span of 18 bases. CDR3 nucleotide sequence: TGTGCCAGTAGCCGCATCCAGACATCTTATAGCAATCAGCCCCAGCATTTT. Amino acids: CASSRIQTSYSNQPQHF.

The gene calls are TRBV12-2 and TRBJ2-1; the table gives TRBD2 as D, unverified against the DNA. TRBV12-2 is deemed a pseudogene. The CDR3 sequence is 17 residues long. CDR3 protein: CASRLAQERGTYNEQFF. CDR3 in DNA: TGTGCAAGTCGCTTAGCGCAGGAGCGGGGGACCTACAATGAGCAGTTCTTC.